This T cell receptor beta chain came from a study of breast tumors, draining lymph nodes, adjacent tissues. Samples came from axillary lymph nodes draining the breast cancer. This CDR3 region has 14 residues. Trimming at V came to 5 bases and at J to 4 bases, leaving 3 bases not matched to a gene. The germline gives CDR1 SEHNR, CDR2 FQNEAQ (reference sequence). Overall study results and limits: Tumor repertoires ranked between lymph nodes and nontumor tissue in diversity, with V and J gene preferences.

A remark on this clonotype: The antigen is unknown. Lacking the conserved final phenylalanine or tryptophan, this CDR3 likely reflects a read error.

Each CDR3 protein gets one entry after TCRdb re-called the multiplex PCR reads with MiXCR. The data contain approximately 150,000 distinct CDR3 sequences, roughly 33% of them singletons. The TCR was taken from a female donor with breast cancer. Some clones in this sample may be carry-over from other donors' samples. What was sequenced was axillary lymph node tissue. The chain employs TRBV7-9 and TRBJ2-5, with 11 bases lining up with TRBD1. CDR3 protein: CASSLGTGGETQYL. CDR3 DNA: TGTGCCAGCAGCCTAGGGACAGGGGGAGAGACCCAGTACCTC.